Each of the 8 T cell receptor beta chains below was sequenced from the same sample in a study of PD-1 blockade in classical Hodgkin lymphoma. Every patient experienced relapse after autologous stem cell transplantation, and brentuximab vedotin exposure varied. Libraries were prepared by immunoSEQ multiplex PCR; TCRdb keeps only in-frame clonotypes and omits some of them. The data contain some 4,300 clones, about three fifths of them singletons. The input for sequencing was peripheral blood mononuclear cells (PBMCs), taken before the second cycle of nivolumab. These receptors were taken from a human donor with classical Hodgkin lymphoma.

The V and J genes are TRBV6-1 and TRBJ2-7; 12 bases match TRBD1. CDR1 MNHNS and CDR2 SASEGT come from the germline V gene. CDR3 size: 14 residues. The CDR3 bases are TGTGCGACAATACGGGACAGGGGGCCCTACGAGCAGTACTTC. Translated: CATIRDRGPYEQYF.

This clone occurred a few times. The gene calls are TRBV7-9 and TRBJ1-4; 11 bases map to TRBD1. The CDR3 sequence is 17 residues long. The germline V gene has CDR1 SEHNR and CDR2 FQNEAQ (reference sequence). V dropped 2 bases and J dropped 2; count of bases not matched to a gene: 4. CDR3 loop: CASSLWTGGRTNEKLFF. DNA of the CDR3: TGTGCCAGCAGCTTATGGACAGGGGGCAGGACTAATGAAAAACTGTTTTTT. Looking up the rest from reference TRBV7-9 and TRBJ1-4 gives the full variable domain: DTGVSQNPRHKITKRGQNVTFRCDPISEHNRLYWYRQTLGQGPEFLTYFQNEAQLEKSRLLSDRFSAERPKGSFSTLEIQRTEQGDSAMYLCASSLWTGGRTNEKLFFGSGTQLSVL.

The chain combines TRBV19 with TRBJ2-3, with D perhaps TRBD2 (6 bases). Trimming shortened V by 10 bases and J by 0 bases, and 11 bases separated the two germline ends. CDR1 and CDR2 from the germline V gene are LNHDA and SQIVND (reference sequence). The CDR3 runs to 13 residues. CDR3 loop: CATREHSTDTQYF. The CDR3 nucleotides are TGTGCCACCCGGGAGCATAGCACAGATACGCAGTATTTT. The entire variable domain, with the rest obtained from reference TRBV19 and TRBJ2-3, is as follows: DGGITQSPKYLFRKEGQNVTLSCEQNLNHDAMYWYRQDPGQGLRLIYYSQIVNDFQKGDIAEGYSVSREKKESFPLTVTSAQKNPTAFYLCATREHSTDTQYFGPGTRLTVL.

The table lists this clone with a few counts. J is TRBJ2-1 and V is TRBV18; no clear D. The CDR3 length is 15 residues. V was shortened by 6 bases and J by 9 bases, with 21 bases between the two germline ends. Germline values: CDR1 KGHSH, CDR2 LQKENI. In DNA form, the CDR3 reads TGTGCCAGCTCTCGCCCTTCGAGGCAAGGTAGTGAGCAGTTCTTC. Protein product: CASSRPSRQGSEQFF.

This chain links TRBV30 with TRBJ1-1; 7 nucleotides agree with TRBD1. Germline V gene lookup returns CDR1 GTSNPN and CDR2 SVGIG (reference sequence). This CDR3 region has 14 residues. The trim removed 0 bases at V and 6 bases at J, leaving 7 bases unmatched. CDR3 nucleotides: TGTGCCTGGAGTGTCTCACCCCAGGGGGCTGAAGCTTTCTTT. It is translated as CAWSVSPQGAEAFF.

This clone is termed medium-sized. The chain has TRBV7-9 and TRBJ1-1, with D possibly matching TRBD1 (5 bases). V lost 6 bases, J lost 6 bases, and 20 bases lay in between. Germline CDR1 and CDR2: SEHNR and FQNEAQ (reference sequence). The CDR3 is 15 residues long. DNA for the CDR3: TGTGCCAGCAGGTCCGGGACGGGGGATTGGGCTGAAGCTTTCTTT. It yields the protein CASRSGTGDWAEAFF.

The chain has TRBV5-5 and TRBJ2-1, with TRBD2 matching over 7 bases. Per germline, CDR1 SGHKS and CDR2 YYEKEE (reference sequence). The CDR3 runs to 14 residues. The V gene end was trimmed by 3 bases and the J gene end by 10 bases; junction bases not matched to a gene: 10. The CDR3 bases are TGTGCCAGCAGCTCCTATAGCGGGCTACGGGAGCAGTTCTTC. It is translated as CASSSYSGLREQFF.

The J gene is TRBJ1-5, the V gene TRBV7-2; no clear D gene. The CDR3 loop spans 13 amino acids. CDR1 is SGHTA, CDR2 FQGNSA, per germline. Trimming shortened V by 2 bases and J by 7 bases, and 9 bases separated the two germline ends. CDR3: CASSLTSEQPQHF. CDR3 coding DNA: TGTGCCAGCAGCTTAACCAGTGAACAGCCCCAGCATTTT. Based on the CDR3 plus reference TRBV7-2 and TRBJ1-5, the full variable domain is GAGVSQSPSNKVTEKGKDVELRCDPISGHTALYWYRQSLGQGLEFLIYFQGNSAPDKSGLPSDRFSAERTGGSVSTLTIQRTQQEDSAVYLCASSLTSEQPQHFGDGTRLSIL.